Following are 29 T cell receptor beta chains from one sample sequenced in a study of neurological immune-mediated disorders. Using its own MiXCR run on the 5' RACE reads, TCRdb lists one record per CDR3 protein. This sample yields about 78,000 distinct CDR3 sequences, of which roughly 4.8% are seen a single time; 2.2% belongs to the top ten. The sequenced sample consisted of PBMCs. These receptors were collected from a woman aged 30 to 39 with multiple sclerosis.

Details on this clonotype: This may arise from a read error, as a much more abundant clone is one base away. The missing conserved phenylalanine or tryptophan at the end of this CDR3 makes a read error likely. The chain joins TRBV3-1 to TRBJ2-1, with TRBD2 matching over 8 bases. V lost 0 bases to trimming and J lost 3 bases; unmatched junction nucleotides: 10. Germline CDR1 is LGHDT and CDR2 is YNNKEL (reference sequence). The CDR3 length is 18 residues. CDR3 nucleotide sequence: TGTGCCAGCAGCCAAGATGAGGGCACTAGCGGCTACTACAATGAGCAGTTCTTA. This codes for CASSQDEGTSGYYNEQFL.

A remark on this clonotype: A much larger clone is a single base away; this may be a read error. The chain combines TRBV4-1 with TRBJ2-4, with TRBD1 as a possible D gene (6 bases). CDR1 and CDR2 (germline): MGHRA, YSYEKL. CDR3 length equals 16 residues. V shed 2 bases and J shed 5 bases, with 16 bases lying between them. In DNA form, the CDR3 reads TGCGCCAGCAGCCAAAGCCTTACCAAGGGGGAAAACATTCAGTACTTC. Translating gives CASSQSLTKGENIQYF.

This clonotype was picked up many times. This chain joins TRBV20-1 and TRBJ1-1; D perhaps matches TRBD1 (6 bases). Germline-derived CDR1 and CDR2 are DFQATT and SNEGSKA (reference sequence). CDR3 length: 11 residues. V lost 1 base, J lost 8 bases, and 8 bases lay in between. CDR3 protein: CSARGTAEAFF. Here the CDR3 DNA reads TGCAGTGCTAGAGGGACAGCCGAAGCTTTCTTT.

This chain uses TRBV11-2 with TRBJ2-2; D is unresolved. Trimming took 1 base from V and 1 from J, leaving 7 bases between them. The CDR3 is 15 amino acids. The germline CDR1 and CDR2 sequences are SGHAT and FQNNGV. In DNA, the CDR3 is TGTGCCAGCAGCTTAGGGTGGGGGAACACCGGGGAGCTGTTTTTT. It yields the protein CASSLGWGNTGELFF.

This clonotype was detected ten times or more. The chain links TRBV5-1 to TRBJ1-3, with TRBD1 as a possible D gene (5 bases). The CDR3 is 18 amino acids. Trimming took off 0 bases at V and 2 bases at J, with 18 bases between the two ends. Germline-derived CDR1 and CDR2 are SGHRS and YFSETQ. The CDR3 protein is CASSLDPPGRGTGNTIYF. The CDR3 DNA sequence: TGCGCCAGCAGCTTGGATCCCCCAGGGAGGGGAACTGGAAACACCATATATTTT.

In this sample, this clonotype turned up a few times. The V call is TRBV19, the J call TRBJ2-3; a possible D gene is TRBD2 (5 bases). Germline CDR1 and CDR2: LNHDA and SQIVND (reference sequence). The CDR3 is made up of 15 amino acids. The germline V and J ends were trimmed by 6 bases and 0 bases, with 13 bases remaining between them. This CDR3 is CASRPGYTSTDTQYF. The CDR3 region has the DNA TGTGCCAGTAGACCGGGGTACACTAGCACAGATACGCAGTATTTT.

This clonotype occurred a few times. J is TRBJ1-2 and V is TRBV10-2; weak D call: TRBD1 (5 bases). V dropped 2 bases and J dropped 8 bases, with 15 bases sitting between them. This CDR3 region has 14 residues. Germline lookup yields CDR1 WSHSY and CDR2 SAAADI. The CDR3 DNA sequence: TGCGCCAGCAGTGAGGCCGGGGCCCCCGGCGGCTACACCTTC. Translating gives CASSEAGAPGGYTF.

This clonotype occurred many times. V gene TRBV10-3 combines with J gene TRBJ2-3; 7 nucleotides line up with TRBD1. CDR1 and CDR2 (germline): ENHRY, SYGVKD. The V segment lost 0 bases and the J segment 5 bases; nucleotides outside the gene matches: 11. This CDR3 has 17 amino acids. The CDR3 spells CAISESTDRALIDTQYF. Here the CDR3 DNA reads TGTGCCATCAGTGAGTCGACCGACAGGGCGCTGATAGATACGCAGTATTTT.

This clonotype has a count of ten or more. The chain is built from TRBV20-1 and TRBJ1-5; D is unclear. The V end lost 3 bases, the J end lost 11 bases, and 20 bases lay between the germline ends. The germline V gene encodes CDR1 DFQATT and CDR2 SNEGSKA (reference sequence). The CDR3 spans 14 residues. The CDR3 sequence is CSARIGSRNGAQHF. The CDR3 bases are TGCAGTGCTAGGATTGGGTCCCGAAATGGGGCCCAGCATTTT.

This clonotype was picked up many times. The rearrangement joins TRBV6-5 to TRBJ1-2; a possible D gene is TRBD1 (5 bases). This CDR3 is built from 13 residues. With 6 bases removed from V and 6 bases from J, the gap between germline ends came to 14 bases. CDR1 MNHEY and CDR2 SVGAGI come from the germline V gene. The CDR3 is CASSPRDRDGYTF. In DNA, the CDR3 is TGTGCCAGCAGCCCAAGGGACCGAGATGGCTACACCTTC.

V is TRBV7-8 and J is TRBJ1-1; D not resolved. CDR1 SGHVS and CDR2 FQNEAQ come from the germline V gene. V was cut by 10 bases and J by 0 bases, with 15 bases left in between. The CDR3 extends over 14 amino acids. The CDR3 region is CATQATPMNTEAFF. The CDR3 DNA reads TGTGCCACTCAGGCTACCCCCATGAACACTGAAGCTTTCTTT. Full variable domain (missing parts from reference TRBV7-8 and TRBJ1-1): GAGVSQSPRYKVAKRGQDVALRCDPISGHVSLFWYQQALGQGPEFLTYFQNEAQLDKSGLPSDRFFAERPEGSVSTLKIQRTQQEDSAVYLCATQATPMNTEAFFGQGTRLTVV.

This chain connects TRBV6-6 to TRBJ2-3; TRBD2 agrees at 10 bases. The germline gives CDR1 MNHNY, CDR2 SVGAGI (reference sequence). The CDR3 totals 14 residues. The V segment lost 4 bases and the J segment 6 bases; nucleotides outside the gene matches: 4. The CDR3 sequence: CASSLAGGRDTQYF. CDR3 sequence (DNA): TGTGCCAGCAGTTTAGCGGGAGGCAGGGATACGCAGTATTTT.

This clonotype has at least ten counts. The V and J genes are TRBV6-5 and TRBJ2-7; 11 bases map to TRBD1. Per the germline V gene, CDR1 is MNHEY and CDR2 is SVGAGI. The J segment lost 4 bases and the V segment lost 6 bases, leaving 5 bases of the junction unmatched. The CDR3 extends over 14 amino acids. CDR3 sequence: CASRPGTGGYEQYF. Here the CDR3 DNA reads TGTGCCAGCAGACCCGGGACAGGGGGTTACGAGCAGTACTTC.

In this sample, this clonotype turned up a few times. The chain joins TRBV5-1 to TRBJ2-5; D call uncertain. The CDR3 runs to 14 residues. The germline V and J ends were trimmed by 3 bases and 2 bases, with 11 bases remaining between them. The germline V gene has CDR1 SGHRS and CDR2 YFSETQ. This chain's CDR3 is CASSSGRLQETQYF. The CDR3 DNA reads TGCGCCAGCAGCTCCGGACGGCTTCAAGAGACCCAGTACTTC. Full variable domain (remainder filled in from reference TRBV5-1 and TRBJ2-5): KAGVTQTPRYLIKTRGQQVTLSCSPISGHRSVSWYQQTPGQGLQFLFEYFSETQRNKGNFPGRFSGRQFSNSRSEMNVSTLELGDSALYLCASSSGRLQETQYFGPGTRLLVL.

The J gene is TRBJ2-6, the V gene TRBV19; a possible D gene is TRBD1 (6 bases). From germline, CDR1 is LNHDA and CDR2 SQIVND (reference sequence). V shed 5 bases and J shed 1 base, with 12 bases lying between them. The CDR3 is 16 amino acids. DNA for the CDR3: TGTGCCAGTAGTTCACAGGGTCCTTCTGGGGCCAACGTCCTGACTTTC. Its translation is CASSSQGPSGANVLTF.

This clonotype has at least ten counts. One end of the junction fails to match germline, which may point to a read error. The J gene is TRBJ1-2, the V gene TRBV7-9; 7 positions match TRBD1. From germline, CDR1 is SEHNR and CDR2 FQNEAQ (reference sequence). This CDR3 is 16 amino acids long. CDR3 protein: CASSLRKGQPNSGYTF. For the CDR3, the DNA is TGTGCCAGCAGCTTAAGGAAGGGACAGCCGAACTCTGGCTACACCTTC.

At least ten counts were recorded for this clonotype. V usage is TRBV9 and J usage is TRBJ2-3, with D tentatively TRBD2 (6 bases). The V gene lost 3 bases and the J gene lost 1 base, with 12 bases spanning the gap. Germline CDR1 and CDR2: SGDLS and YYNGEE. This CDR3 contains 15 residues. For the CDR3, the DNA is TGTGCCAGCAGCGAGACTAGTTACGGCACAGATACGCAGTATTTT. As protein: CASSETSYGTDTQYF.

This clonotype has a count of ten or more. This sequence joins TRBV5-1 and TRBJ2-3; the match to TRBD2 covers 10 bases. CDR1 and CDR2 (germline): SGHRS, YFSETQ. Unmatched junction bases numbered 0, after V lost 7 bases and J lost 1 base. The CDR3 has 13 amino acids. The CDR3 region is CASGLAGTDTQYF. The CDR3 nucleotides are TGCGCCAGCGGACTAGCGGGCACAGATACGCAGTATTTT. Drawing the rest from reference TRBV5-1 and TRBJ2-3, the complete variable domain is KAGVTQTPRYLIKTRGQQVTLSCSPISGHRSVSWYQQTPGQGLQFLFEYFSETQRNKGNFPGRFSGRQFSNSRSEMNVSTLELGDSALYLCASGLAGTDTQYFGPGTRLTVL.

In its sample, this clonotype was seen many times. V gene TRBV5-1 combines with J gene TRBJ2-3; D uncertain. Deletions cut 2 bases from V and 6 bases from J, with 10 bases between. CDR1 is SGHRS, CDR2 YFSETQ, per germline. This CDR3 has 13 residues. The CDR3 sequence is CASSFGGADTQYF. Here the CDR3 DNA reads TGCGCCAGCAGCTTTGGTGGAGCCGATACGCAGTATTTT.

This clonotype was seen many times. V is TRBV10-3 and J is TRBJ2-7, with unresolved D. The CDR3 loop spans 12 amino acids. Germline loops: CDR1 ENHRY, CDR2 SYGVKD. Trimming pared 11 bases from V and 4 bases from J, leaving 15 bases between. The CDR3 spells CASGVDQYEQYF. CDR3 nucleotides: TGTGCCTCTGGAGTGGACCAGTACGAGCAGTACTTC.

This clonotype has ten or more counts. This sequence joins TRBV5-1 and TRBJ1-1; no clear D. Germline lookup yields CDR1 SGHRS and CDR2 YFSETQ. The CDR3 spans 14 residues. Between the trimmed V and J ends, which lost 6 bases and 4 bases, there was a span of 16 bases. The CDR3 reads CASMTGPLGTEAFF. Here the CDR3 DNA reads TGCGCCAGCATGACGGGCCCTTTGGGCACTGAAGCTTTCTTT.

This clonotype has ten or more counts. The chain's CDR3 is CASSFTTAANYGYTF. The DNA for the CDR3 is TGTGCCAGCAGTTTTACGACCGCCGCTAACTATGGCTACACCTTC. The chain has TRBV12-3 or TRBV12-4 and TRBJ1-2; D remains ambiguous. CDR3 length: 15 amino acids. V lost 3 bases to trimming and J lost 0 bases, with 11 bases between them.

In this sample, this clonotype turned up many times. The chain uses TRBV15 and TRBJ2-3; D is perhaps TRBD2 (6 bases). Trimming cost V 1 base and J 2 bases, with 10 bases left between them. The CDR3 is made up of 15 amino acids. In germline, CDR1 is LNHNV, CDR2 YYDKDF (reference sequence). CDR3 region: CATSRAGEVTDTQYF. CDR3 DNA sequence: TGTGCCACCAGCAGAGCGGGGGAGGTCACAGATACGCAGTATTTT.

Ten or more counts support this clonotype. This chain links TRBV12-3 or TRBV12-4 with TRBJ2-3; TRBD1 aligns across 7 bases. This CDR3 contains 15 residues. V lost 3 bases to trimming and J lost 0 bases; unmatched junction nucleotides: 3. CDR3 nucleotide sequence: TGTGCCAGCAGTTTGAGGGGGCCGAGCACAGATACGCAGTATTTT. Amino acids: CASSLRGPSTDTQYF.

This clonotype was observed a single time. The CDR3 protein is CSAGLAGGATQYF. The CDR3, as DNA: TGCAGTGCTGGACTAGCGGGAGGTGCCACGCAGTATTTT. The chain carries TRBV20-1 and TRBJ2-3, with TRBD2 identical over 14 bases. J was trimmed by 9 bases and V by 5 bases; bases with no gene match: 4. This CDR3 has 13 residues. Germline lookup yields CDR1 DFQATT and CDR2 SNEGSKA (reference sequence).

Many counts were recorded for this clonotype. The chain is built from TRBV12-3 or TRBV12-4 and TRBJ2-7, with 7 bases aligning to TRBD2. The CDR3 totals 14 residues. Trimming cost V 1 base and J 2 bases; bases outside gene matches: 2. The CDR3 loop is CASSLGAGAYEQYV. CDR3 nucleotides: TGTGCCAGCAGTTTAGGCGCGGGGGCCTACGAGCAGTACGTC.

In this sample, this clonotype turned up many times. This chain joins TRBV7-2 and TRBJ2-3; D unresolved. The CDR3 runs 15 residues. V was clipped by 0 bases and J by 2 bases, with 9 bases between them. Germline V gene sequence: CDR1 SGHTA, CDR2 FQGNSA. CDR3 region: CASSLATANTDTQYF. The DNA for the CDR3 is TGTGCCAGCAGCTTAGCGACGGCTAACACAGATACGCAGTATTTT. Combining the CDR3 with reference TRBV7-2 and TRBJ2-3 gives the whole variable domain GAGVSQSPSNKVTEKGKDVELRCDPISGHTALYWYRQSLGQGLEFLIYFQGNSAPDKSGLPSDRFSAERTGGSVSTLTIQRTQQEDSAVYLCASSLATANTDTQYFGPGTRLTVL.

This clonotype was detected ten times or more. The CDR3 loop reads CASSLSGQGPETQYF. DNA of the CDR3: TGTGCCAGCAGCTTATCCGGACAGGGCCCAGAGACCCAGTACTTC. The J gene is TRBJ2-5, the V gene TRBV7-9; 8 bases are shared with TRBD1. The CDR3 covers 15 residues. From germline, CDR1 is SEHNR and CDR2 FQNEAQ (reference sequence). V dropped 2 bases and J dropped 4; count of bases not matched to a gene: 6.

This clonotype has a count of ten or more. The CDR3 sequence: CASSFTGGADYEQYF. CDR3 bases: TGTGCCAGCAGCTTTACAGGGGGCGCGGATTACGAGCAGTACTTC. The chain has TRBV7-9 and TRBJ2-7, with 9 bases matching TRBD1. CDR1 is SEHNR and CDR2 is FQNEAQ in the germline V gene (reference sequence). This CDR3 is built from 15 residues. The V and J ends lost 3 bases and 4 bases, in that order; junction bases with no gene match: 7.